This T cell receptor (beta chain) was profiled in a study of T cell changes during pregnancy in multiple sclerosis. Libraries were prepared by immunoSEQ multiplex PCR; TCRdb keeps only in-frame clonotypes and omits some of them. The sample records about 110,000 clones, about 94% being singletons. The germline gives CDR1 SGHNT, CDR2 YYREEE (reference sequence). This CDR3 has 14 amino acids. V was trimmed by 7 bases and J by 5 bases, leaving 15 bases between them. The specimen was peripheral blood, collected in the third trimester of pregnancy. The clonotype was recovered from a female donor with multiple sclerosis, enrolled in a pregnancy study. The genes are TRBV5-4 and TRBJ1-4, with D uncertain. CDR3 DNA sequence: TGTGCCAGCGCGGCTAGAGTAAGGAATGAAAAACTGTTTTTT. It is translated as CASAARVRNEKLFF.